This T cell receptor beta chain appears in the sequencing data of a study of CD8+ T cells in alopecia areata (dated by TCRdb to between 2017 and 2018). In terms of the full investigation: Treated patients were enrolled in an open-label pilot trial of oral tofacitinib, 5 to 10 mg twice daily, for moderate-to-severe alopecia areata. Tofacitinib was administered for 6 to 18 months, and 6 months of follow-up off drug were then conducted to assess delayed response and recurrence. For the treated patients, the SALT score, which quantifies what percentage of scalp surface area is affected, served as the measure of disease severity. High-throughput TCRbeta sequencing was used to examine T cell clonal expansion in alopecia areata in both the C3H/HeJ mouse model and human patients. Scalp tissue and sorted CD4+ and CD8+ peripheral blood T cells from patchy and totalis/universalis alopecia areata patients and from healthy controls were covered by human TCRbeta sequencing. Tofacitinib-treated patients had biopsies at baseline and at 4 and 24 weeks of treatment, with a later scalp biopsy in several patients. Clonality in the scalp was compared among normal scalp (n=4), patchy alopecia areata scalp (n=8), and alopecia totalis/universalis scalp (n=8). RNA was obtained with the PAXgene miRNA kit for fixed scalp, the miRNeasy kit for PBMCs, and the RNeasy kit for mouse skin. TCRbeta CDR3 regions were amplified by immunoSEQ multiplex PCR with 35 Vbeta forward and 13 Jbeta reverse primers. The research as a whole found: Because the treated cohort was small and included a single nonresponder, larger studies are needed to assess links between baseline CD8+ expansion and response. Many expanded lesional clones persisted in scalp and blood during tofacitinib treatment, which may partly explain relapse after stopping treatment. Resident alphabeta T cells in normal human skin are also sequenced, complicating scalp TCR repertoire analysis, unlike mouse skin dominated by gammadelta T cells. TCR sequences shared between patients were less clear than in mice, possibly partly because of HLA diversity in the patient population. Compared with normal scalp, lesional scalp, particularly in alopecia totalis/universalis, had higher clonality and more expanded CD8+ clones, which suggests antigenic drive. With tofacitinib, both scalp clonality and the number of expanded CD8+ clones among the top 100 scalp clones went down significantly.

The time point label for this specimen denotes: four to five weeks on oral tofacitinib. This specimen's treatment or condition label, interpreted: oral pan-JAK inhibitor, 5-10 mg twice daily. Lesional scalp punch biopsies and peripheral blood were obtained from alopecia areata patients. After PBMCs were isolated by density centrifugation and stained for CD3, CD4 and CD8, a FACSAria was used to sort CD4+ and CD8+ T cells. V is pared back by 5 bases and J by 7 bases, with 13 bases lying between the germline termini. From the cysteine up to the phenylalanine, the CDR3 has a length of 13 residues. CDR3 DNA only is kept here, 39 bases in frame from base 1. CDR1 and CDR2, looked up from the germline V gene, are SGHVS and FNYEAQ. The library relied on the immunoSEQ multiplex PCR assay. RNA was extracted from all samples and reverse transcribed into cDNA as template for TCR sequencing. SuperScript III was used for first-strand cDNA synthesis, primed with a 2:1 mix of oligo-dT and random hexamers. A synthetic immune receptor repertoire was used to measure amplification bias, and any remaining bias was corrected computationally. As for the authors' bioinformatics: Raw reads were preprocessed for error removal, and CDR3 was defined according to IMGT conventions as running from the conserved cysteine to phenylalanine. To get clonality, Shannon entropy was normalized by log2 of the number of productive unique TCRs and the result was subtracted from 1. Whether each scalp clone was CD4 or CD8 was inferred by checking scalp TCRbeta sequences against the CD4 and CD8 repertoires from sorted blood. Held by TCRdb, this immuneACCESS table contains in-frame sequences only and omits some clones. Under half of the omission traces to an unresolved V gene where checked; the cause of the rest is unknown. That table is the source of V, J and clone size, and D and trimming were worked out from the DNA. The sample contains fewer than 100,000 clones, roughly 64% of them found a single time. The ten top clones hold around 15% of the sample.

Comments on this clone: Its specific antigen is unknown. Base qualities are not recorded, but no much larger clone differs from it by a single base.

This receptor was identified in a human donor with alopecia areata. This specimen was CD8+ T cells sorted from blood, taken at week 4, from a patient treated with tofacitinib. The V and J genes are TRBV7-6 and TRBJ2-3, with no confidently assigned D gene. The nucleotides are TGTGCCAGCAGCCCCCCCTCCACGCATACGCAGTATTTT. Its translation is CASSPPSTHTQYF.